The 26 T cell receptor beta chains in this list originate from one sample, sequenced in a study of blood T cells in healthy people across ages. Then a second PCR, running about 6 to 11 cycles, was carried out with a sample-barcoded 5' primer and a J-beta primer mix. MiXCR, applied by TCRdb to the 5' RACE reads, yields one record per CDR3 protein. Among around 790,000 distinct CDR3 sequences listed, more than 40% were seen once. Sequencing used blood. All receptors derive from a man in his sixties in good health.

V is TRBV6-2 or TRBV6-3 and J is TRBJ2-1, with 8 bases that match TRBD1. The V and J ends lost 5 bases and 9 bases, in that order; junction bases with no gene match: 21. This CDR3 has 18 residues. Per the germline V gene, CDR1 is MNHEY and CDR2 is SVGEGT. The CDR3 loop reads CASSTKRTGKVRGSEQFF. The CDR3 nucleotides are TGTGCCAGCAGTACAAAGAGGACAGGGAAGGTTCGGGGTAGTGAGCAGTTCTTC.

The chain carries TRBV6-5 and TRBJ1-2; TRBD1 is a possible D gene (5 bases). The CDR3 is 15 residues long. The V end was cut by 8 bases, the J end by 2 bases, with 18 bases between. Germline loops: CDR1 MNHEY, CDR2 SVGAGI. The CDR3 loop is CASAFSGAGNYGYTF. The DNA of the CDR3 is TGTGCCAGCGCCTTTTCCGGGGCAGGGAACTATGGCTACACCTTC.

This clonotype was recorded a few times. In nucleotides, the CDR3 is TGTGCCAGCAGCTCCTTCCCGGAGAAAGCTAACAATGAGCAGTTCTTC. It encodes CASSSFPEKANNEQFF. The V gene is TRBV7-9, the J gene TRBJ2-1; D gene ambiguous. CDR3 size: 16 residues. Germline loops: CDR1 SEHNR, CDR2 FQNEAQ (reference sequence). V shed 4 bases and J shed 5 bases, with 18 bases lying between them. The whole variable domain, filled in from reference TRBV7-9 and TRBJ2-1, reads DTGVSQNPRHKITKRGQNVTFRCDPISEHNRLYWYRQTLGQGPEFLTYFQNEAQLEKSRLLSDRFSAERPKGSFSTLEIQRTEQGDSAMYLCASSSFPEKANNEQFFGPGTRLTVL.

The V and J genes are TRBV11-1 and TRBJ2-1; possibly TRBD1 for D (5 bases). V was trimmed by 0 bases and J by 3 bases, leaving 36 bases between them. From germline, CDR1 is SGHAT and CDR2 FQDESV (reference sequence). The CDR3 totals 24 residues. The CDR3 region has the DNA TGTGCCAGCAGCTTAGCGTTTTCCACAAAAGCCGGAAGGAAACAGGCCACTCACTACAATGAGCAGTTCTTC. As protein: CASSLAFSTKAGRKQATHYNEQFF. The full variable domain, rest sourced from reference TRBV11-1 and TRBJ2-1, is EAEVAQSPRYKITEKSQAVAFWCDPISGHATLYWYRQILGQGPELLVQFQDESVVDDSQLPKDRFSAERLKGVDSTLKIQPAELGDSAMYLCASSLAFSTKAGRKQATHYNEQFFGPGTRLTVL.

This clonotype showed up just once. CDR3 sequence (DNA): TGTGCCAGCAGCTTAGAGCTAAGGACCTCAGGAGATGAGCAGTACTTC. It translates to CASSLELRTSGDEQYF. The chain combines TRBV7-2 with TRBJ2-1, with D unresolved. The end of the DNA is better explained by TRBJ2-7, so the J call may be wrong. Germline V gene sequence: CDR1 SGHTA, CDR2 FQGNSA. The CDR3 is made up of 16 amino acids.

The chain employs TRBV3-1 and TRBJ2-1, with TRBD2 matching over 10 bases. Trimming at V came to 4 bases and at J to 2 bases, leaving 2 bases not matched to a gene. The V gene's germline CDR1 is LGHDT and CDR2 YNNKEL (reference sequence). This CDR3 spans 15 amino acids. The CDR3: CASSRGLATYNEQFF. CDR3 coding DNA: TGTGCCAGCAGCCGGGGACTAGCGACCTACAATGAGCAGTTCTTC.

This sequence joins TRBV3-1 and TRBJ1-1, with D possibly matching TRBD1 (6 bases). Trimming left V 2 bases short and J 1 base short, with 11 bases between. Germline CDR1 and CDR2: LGHDT and YNNKEL (reference sequence). The CDR3 has 15 amino acids. The CDR3 region has the DNA TGTGCCAGCAGCCAATCCGACAGGAGGAACACTGAAGCTTTCTTT. Translated: CASSQSDRRNTEAFF.

The gene calls are TRBV5-4 and TRBJ2-1, with 8 positions matching TRBD1. V shed 4 bases and J 0 bases; nucleotides not matched to a gene: 6. CDR3 length: 16 amino acids. The V gene's germline CDR1 is SGHNT and CDR2 YYREEE (reference sequence). In DNA form, the CDR3 reads TGTGCCAGCAGCGTAGGACAGGGAGGCTCCTACAATGAGCAGTTCTTC. Its translation is CASSVGQGGSYNEQFF. Full variable domain (remainder filled in from reference TRBV5-4 and TRBJ2-1): ETGVTQSPTHLIKTRGQQVTLRCSSQSGHNTVSWYQQALGQGPQFIFQYYREEENGRGNFPPRFSGLQFPNYSSELNVNALELDDSALYLCASSVGQGGSYNEQFFGPGTRLTVL.

The chain employs TRBV6-6 and TRBJ1-2; TRBD1 agrees at 8 bases. CDR3 length equals 14 residues. The V segment lost 4 bases and the J segment 3 bases; nucleotides outside the gene matches: 4. The germline V gene has CDR1 MNHNY and CDR2 SVGAGI (reference sequence). CDR3 sequence (DNA): TGTGCCAGCAGTTCGCAGACAGGGGACTATGGCTACACCTTC. This translates into CASSSQTGDYGYTF.

The V and J genes are TRBV30 and TRBJ1-2; no clear D gene. The V gene's germline CDR1 is GTSNPN and CDR2 SVGIG (reference sequence). This CDR3 spans 10 amino acids. Trimming took 4 bases from V and 7 from J, leaving 7 bases between them. CDR3 protein: CAWTGPGYTF. The CDR3, as DNA: TGTGCCTGGACCGGTCCTGGCTACACCTTC.

In its sample, this clonotype was seen once. The chain combines TRBV4-3 with TRBJ2-3; 8 bases are shared with TRBD1. CDR1 is LGHNA, CDR2 YSLEER, per germline. After removal of 0 bases from V and 1 base from J, the junction contained 3 bases not matched to a gene. The CDR3 sequence is 16 residues long. CDR3: CASSQDWGQGTDTQYF. The CDR3 DNA reads TGCGCCAGCAGCCAAGATTGGGGACAGGGCACAGATACGCAGTATTTT.

This clonotype showed up just a few times. The genes are TRBV5-6 and TRBJ2-5; weak D call: TRBD1 (5 bases). The CDR3 extends over 14 amino acids. The V end lost 5 bases, the J end lost 5 bases, and 16 bases lay between the germline ends. CDR1 and CDR2 (germline): SGHDT, YYEEEE. The CDR3 nucleotides read TGTGCCAGCAGTTCTGACAGCCGTGAGGAGACCCAGTACTTC. As protein: CASSSDSREETQYF.

The rearrangement uses TRBV7-2 and TRBJ2-5, with D perhaps matching TRBD2 (5 bases). From germline, CDR1 is SGHTA and CDR2 FQGNSA. V lost 0 bases and J lost 2, with 10 bases in between. The CDR3 is 15 amino acids. The CDR3 sequence is CASSLARLAQETQYF. The CDR3, as DNA: TGTGCCAGCAGCTTAGCGCGCTTAGCGCAAGAGACCCAGTACTTC. The whole variable domain, filled in from reference TRBV7-2 and TRBJ2-5, reads GAGVSQSPSNKVTEKGKDVELRCDPISGHTALYWYRQSLGQGLEFLIYFQGNSAPDKSGLPSDRFSAERTGGSVSTLTIQRTQQEDSAVYLCASSLARLAQETQYFGPGTRLLVL.

The CDR3 coding sequence is TGTGCCATCCGGGCCCTCACAGATACGCAGTATTTT. Translated, it gives CAIRALTDTQYF. This chain links TRBV6-1 with TRBJ2-3; D is undetermined. Trimming removed 10 bases at V and 2 bases at J, with 10 bases between. There are 12 residues in the CDR3. Germline CDR1 is MNHNS and CDR2 is SASEGT.

V is TRBV7-2 and J is TRBJ2-3, with D possibly matching TRBD2 (7 bases). CDR3 size: 15 residues. Germline V gene data show CDR1 as SGHTA and CDR2 as FQGNSA. V dropped 3 bases and J dropped 6 bases, with 16 bases sitting between them. The CDR3 DNA sequence: TGTGCCAGCAGCTTTGTCGCGGGGGCAAAGGATACGCAGTATTTT. This translates into CASSFVAGAKDTQYF.

The chain combines TRBV12-3 or TRBV12-4 with TRBJ1-5; 9 bases match TRBD1. V shed 8 bases and J 5 bases; nucleotides not matched to a gene: 4. The CDR3 extends over 13 amino acids. The DNA of the CDR3 is TGTGCCAGCCGGACAGGGGCAGATCAGCCCCAGCATTTT. Translation gives CASRTGADQPQHF.

The chain uses TRBV5-6 and TRBJ2-5; D not resolved. The DNA end favors TRBJ2-7, so the J call may be wrong. Germline CDR1 is SGHDT and CDR2 is YYEEEE. CDR3 length: 13 residues. CDR3 bases: TGTGCCAGCAGCTTCTCGGCACCATACGAGCAGTACTTC. Its translation is CASSFSAPYEQYF.

This clonotype was seen a few times. J is TRBJ1-4 and V is TRBV7-2; D might be TRBD1 (5 bases). The CDR3 runs to 16 residues. V was cut by 0 bases and J by 3 bases, with 11 bases left in between. Germline V gene lookup returns CDR1 SGHTA and CDR2 FQGNSA. CDR3 loop: CASSLARGASNEKLFF. CDR3 DNA sequence: TGTGCCAGCAGCTTAGCGAGGGGCGCGTCTAATGAAAAACTGTTTTTT.

This clonotype was observed once. The J gene is TRBJ1-2, the V gene TRBV3-1; D gene uncertain. Per germline, CDR1 LGHDT and CDR2 YNNKEL (reference sequence). V was pared by 0 bases and J by 7 bases, with 15 bases between. The CDR3 has 15 residues. The CDR3 region is CASSQDRTRLGGYTF. CDR3 coding DNA: TGTGCCAGCAGCCAAGATCGGACCCGCCTGGGTGGCTACACCTTC.

This clonotype was counted a few times. V usage is TRBV20-1 and J usage is TRBJ2-5; possible D gene TRBD2, 7 bases. CDR3 length equals 14 residues. Germline V lookup: CDR1 DFQATT, CDR2 SNEGSKA (reference sequence). Trimming removed 6 bases from V and 4 bases from J, with 18 bases in between. The CDR3 is CSALRGASGETQYF. Written as DNA, the CDR3 is TGCAGTGCCCTCAGGGGCGCTAGCGGAGAGACCCAGTACTTC.

This clonotype appeared a few times. The chain couples TRBV5-1 to TRBJ2-1, with D hard to call. The CDR3 consists of 14 residues. CDR1 and CDR2 from the germline V gene are SGHRS and YFSETQ. Trimming left V 4 bases short and J 6 bases short, with 14 bases between. For the CDR3, the DNA is TGCGCCAGCAGCCCCCGGACCAACTCCAATGAGCAGTTCTTC. It encodes CASSPRTNSNEQFF.

The V gene is TRBV7-2, the J gene TRBJ2-5; TRBD2 matches at 9 bases. The germline V gene encodes CDR1 SGHTA and CDR2 FQGNSA. V gave up 3 bases and J gave up 12 bases; unmatched junction bases: 5. This CDR3 spans 12 amino acids. In DNA form, the CDR3 reads TGTGCCAGCAGCTTGGCCGGGACTAGCAAGTACTTC. Encoded protein: CASSLAGTSKYF.

The rearrangement joins TRBV7-2 to TRBJ2-1; D not certain. This CDR3 is 14 amino acids long. V lost 5 bases and J 7 bases, leaving 15 bases between the germline ends. CDR1 and CDR2 (germline): SGHTA, FQGNSA. The DNA for the CDR3 is TGTGCCAGCAGCCCCTACGGCGACCCGAATGAGCAGTTCTTC. This codes for CASSPYGDPNEQFF.

A word on this clonotype: Being one base from a much bigger clone, this may be a read error. The chain links TRBV12-3 or TRBV12-4 to TRBJ1-2; 7 bases are shared with TRBD1. The CDR3 runs 15 residues. Unmatched junction bases numbered 13, after V lost 6 bases and J lost 6 bases. CDR3 bases: TGTGCCAGCAGAACTACGGGGACAGAAATCCATGGCTACACCTTC. Its protein is CASRTTGTEIHGYTF.

This clonotype came up a few times. This chain links TRBV6-6 with TRBJ2-3; TRBD2 aligns across 11 bases. The germline V gene encodes CDR1 MNHNY and CDR2 SVGAGI (reference sequence). Trimming took 5 bases from V and 2 from J; bases not matched to a gene: 3. The CDR3 sequence is 15 residues long. The DNA of the CDR3 is TGTGCCAGCAGTCTAGCGGGGGGCTACACAGATACGCAGTATTTT. Protein: CASSLAGGYTDTQYF.

With regard to this clonotype: Sequence at one end of the junction differs from germline and may be a read error. J is TRBJ2-1 and V is TRBV29-1, with D perhaps TRBD2 (6 bases). CDR1 is SQVTM, CDR2 ANQGSEA, per germline. The CDR3 has 15 residues. CDR3 coding DNA: TGCAGCGTTGACGCTTGGACGGGACTCTACAGTGAGCAGTTCTTC. This translates into CSVDAWTGLYSEQFF.